A single sample is the source of the 16 T cell receptor beta chains below, sequenced in a study of shared clonotypes between healthy human individuals. TCRdb's copy holds only in-frame clones and misses some; the assay was immunoSEQ multiplex PCR. Among around 450,000 clones listed, about 85% were seen once. The sequenced material came from PBMCs. The origin of the receptors is a woman aged 40-49 years in good health. Some clones in this sample may be carry-over from other donors' samples.

The chain combines TRBV29-1 with TRBJ2-5; the D is unclear. This CDR3 is built from 15 residues. From germline, CDR1 is SQVTM and CDR2 ANQGSEA. Trimming pared 7 bases from V and 1 base from J, leaving 19 bases between. This chain's CDR3 is CSGVPRGVLQETQYF. The CDR3 DNA is TGCAGCGGGGTCCCACGTGGGGTCCTCCAAGAGACCCAGTACTTC.

V and J are TRBV10-3 and TRBJ2-7; 13 positions agree with TRBD2. This CDR3 region has 15 residues. The germline V gene encodes CDR1 ENHRY and CDR2 SYGVKD. V trimming: 6 bases; J trimming: 2 bases; junction bases outside the gene matches: 4. The CDR3 is CAIRQLAGGPYEQYF. CDR3 coding DNA: TGTGCCATCAGGCAACTAGCGGGAGGGCCCTACGAGCAGTACTTC.

The genes are TRBV18 and TRBJ2-7, with 9 bases that match TRBD1. The CDR3 runs to 14 residues. CDR1 KGHSH and CDR2 LQKENI come from the germline V gene. V trimming: 2 bases; J trimming: 7 bases; junction bases outside the gene matches: 6. The CDR3 reads CASSPRTGAEEQYF. The CDR3 nucleotides are TGTGCCAGCTCACCAAGGACAGGGGCGGAGGAGCAGTACTTC.

This clone was counted a single time. The chain uses TRBV5-1 and TRBJ1-4; D uncertain. The CDR3 is made up of 15 amino acids. V dropped 0 bases and J dropped 3 bases, with 9 bases sitting between them. Per the germline V gene, CDR1 is SGHRS and CDR2 is YFSETQ. The CDR3 loop reads CASSLDAIANEKLFF. For the CDR3, the DNA is TGCGCCAGCAGCTTGGACGCGATAGCTAATGAAAAACTGTTTTTT.

The gene calls are TRBV2 and TRBJ2-3; 8 bases match TRBD1. J gave up 4 bases and V 7 bases, and 4 bases lay outside the gene matches. The germline CDR1 and CDR2 sequences are SNHLY and FYNNEI. The CDR3 covers 13 residues. CDR3 region: CASTGQGPDTQYF. The CDR3 DNA sequence: TGTGCCAGCACCGGACAGGGTCCAGATACGCAGTATTTT.

CDR3 in amino acids: CASGGLDVTGELFF. The CDR3 DNA is TGTGCCAGCGGCGGACTAGATGTTACCGGGGAGCTGTTTTTT. V usage is TRBV2 and J usage is TRBJ2-2; 7 bases align to TRBD2. The germline CDR1 and CDR2 sequences are SNHLY and FYNNEI. The CDR3 totals 14 residues. After removal of 8 bases from V and 5 bases from J, the junction contained 8 bases not matched to a gene. The whole variable domain, remainder taken from reference TRBV2 and TRBJ2-2, is EPEVTQTPSHQVTQMGQEVILRCVPISNHLYFYWYRQILGQKVEFLVSFYNNEISEKSEIFDDQFSVERPDGSNFTLKIRSTKLEDSAMYFCASGGLDVTGELFFGEGSRLTVL.

The chain carries TRBV27 and TRBJ1-1, with D uncertain. Germline V lookup: CDR1 MNHEY, CDR2 SMNVEV (reference sequence). The length of the CDR3 is 14 residues. The V end was cut by 6 bases, the J end by 1 base, with 12 bases between. CDR3 DNA sequence: TGTGCCAGCAGGAGGGAAGGAGGGAACACTGAAGCTTTCTTT. It yields the protein CASRREGGNTEAFF.

This clone showed up just a few times. The V and J genes are TRBV11-2 and TRBJ2-5; 10 bases line up with TRBD1. The J call may be incorrect, as the DNA end agrees better with TRBJ2-7. Germline V lookup: CDR1 SGHAT, CDR2 FQNNGV. This CDR3 has 16 amino acids. The CDR3 here is CASSLDLGTGAYEQYF. The CDR3 DNA follows: TGTGCCAGCAGCTTAGATCTGGGGACAGGGGCCTACGAGCAGTACTTC.

The J gene is TRBJ2-3, the V gene TRBV28; 12 nucleotides match TRBD1. The germline V gene has CDR1 MDHEN and CDR2 SYDVKM. The CDR3 is made up of 15 amino acids. J was trimmed by 5 bases and V by 6 bases; bases with no gene match: 6. CDR3 bases: TGTGCCAGCAGCCCGGGACAGGGGGCTTTAGATACGCAGTATTTT. Protein product: CASSPGQGALDTQYF.

The table lists this clone with a few counts. The chain joins TRBV5-5 to TRBJ2-1; tentative D call: TRBD1 (6 bases). This CDR3 contains 14 residues. Germline V gene lookup returns CDR1 SGHKS and CDR2 YYEKEE (reference sequence). V was shortened by 1 base and J by 4 bases, with 9 bases between the two germline ends. CDR3 in DNA: TGTGCCAGCAGCTTGCTTAGGGGGTACAATGAGCAGTTCTTC. This sequence encodes CASSLLRGYNEQFF. The full variable domain, its missing parts supplied by reference TRBV5-5 and TRBJ2-1, is DAGVTQSPTHLIKTRGQQVTLRCSPISGHKSVSWYQQVLGQGPQFIFQYYEKEERGRGNFPDRFSARQFPNYSSELNVNALLLGDSALYLCASSLLRGYNEQFFGPGTRLTVL.

The rearrangement links TRBV18 to TRBJ2-2; no clear D gene. V was shortened by 3 bases and J by 2 bases, with 4 bases between the two germline ends. The CDR3 loop spans 13 amino acids. Germline values: CDR1 KGHSH, CDR2 LQKENI. The CDR3 nucleotides read TGTGCCAGCTCACCCATCAACACCGGGGAGCTGTTTTTT. Translation gives CASSPINTGELFF.

A word on this clone: A junction boundary mismatches the germline segment, possibly from a read error. The chain uses TRBV2 and TRBJ2-3; D is perhaps TRBD1 (5 bases). CDR1 and CDR2 from the germline V gene are SNHLY and FYNNEI. The CDR3 has 13 residues. CDR3: CASPRALQAGWDF. The DNA of the CDR3 is TGTGCCAGCCCCAGGGCTCTCCAGGCCGGCTGGGATTTT. The full variable domain, completed using reference TRBV2 and TRBJ2-3, is EPEVTQTPSHQVTQMGQEVILRCVPISNHLYFYWYRQILGQKVEFLVSFYNNEISEKSEIFDDQFSVERPDGSNFTLKIRSTKLEDSAMYFCASPRALQAGWDFGPGTRLTVL.

The chain carries TRBV25-1 and TRBJ2-3, with D possibly matching TRBD2 (5 bases). This CDR3 has 15 residues. Per germline, CDR1 MGHDK and CDR2 SYGVNS. The V gene lost 6 bases and the J gene lost 4 bases, with 17 bases spanning the gap. CDR3 DNA sequence: TGTGCCAGCAGACCCTTTGGGAGAGAGGCAGATACGCAGTATTTT. Residues: CASRPFGREADTQYF.

The CDR3 reads CASSLQRGYNEQFF. In nucleotides, the CDR3 is TGTGCCAGCAGCTTACAACGGGGTTACAATGAGCAGTTCTTC. V is TRBV14 and J is TRBJ2-1; possible D gene TRBD2, 5 bases. The ends were cut back, 5 bases at V and 4 bases at J, with 12 bases in the middle. The germline V gene encodes CDR1 SGHDN and CDR2 FVKESK. The CDR3 totals 14 residues.

This chain joins TRBV7-2 and TRBJ2-3; no clear D. This CDR3 has 14 residues. The V end lost 8 bases, the J end lost 0 bases, and 12 bases lay between the germline ends. Germline-derived CDR1 and CDR2 are SGHTA and FQGNSA. CDR3 region: CASLRSGSTDTQYF. CDR3 bases: TGTGCCAGCCTACGTTCAGGTAGCACAGATACGCAGTATTTT.

V is TRBV19 and J is TRBJ2-7, with TRBD1 matching over 8 bases. Germline V gene sequence: CDR1 LNHDA, CDR2 SQIVND (reference sequence). Trimming removed 7 bases from V and 3 bases from J; junction bases left unmatched: 8. There are 14 residues in the CDR3. Here the CDR3 reads CASNSGTGSYEQYF. As DNA, the CDR3 is TGTGCCAGTAATTCCGGGACAGGTAGCTACGAGCAGTACTTC.